The 21 T cell receptor beta chains below were found in one sample sequenced in a study of shared clonotypes between healthy human individuals. Produced via immunoSEQ multiplex PCR; TCRdb's table is partial and in-frame only. This table holds some 2,500,000 clones, 93% found once. Source material: naive CD4+ T cells from PBMCs. Subset specified: CD45RA+ positively selected. Receptors were obtained from a man aged 18 to 30 in good health. Some clones in this sample may be carry-over from other donors' samples.

A note on this clone: One base away lies a much larger clone, so this may be a sequencing read error. The chain links TRBV11-2 to TRBJ1-1; weak D call: TRBD1 (5 bases). The V and J ends lost 3 bases and 1 base respectively, with 6 bases between them. The germline CDR1 and CDR2 sequences are SGHAT and FQNNGV. This CDR3 spans 13 amino acids. CDR3 amino acids: CASSFQGNTEAFF. CDR3 in DNA: TGTGCCAGCAGCTTTCAGGGGAACACTGAAGCTTTCTTT.

The V and J genes are TRBV5-5 and TRBJ2-5; 10 bases are a match to TRBD2. This CDR3 comprises 14 residues. Per the germline V gene, CDR1 is SGHKS and CDR2 is YYEKEE (reference sequence). V was clipped by 2 bases and J by 7 bases; unmatched bases: 5. CDR3 in amino acids: CASSFEASGRTQYF. Written as DNA, the CDR3 is TGTGCCAGCAGCTTCGAGGCTAGCGGGAGGACCCAGTACTTC.

The chain is built from TRBV13 and TRBJ2-3, with a tentative D call TRBD2 (7 bases). Trimming took 5 bases from V and 0 from J, leaving 21 bases between them. The CDR3 consists of 18 residues. In germline, CDR1 is PRHDT, CDR2 FYEKMQ (reference sequence). In nucleotides, the CDR3 is TGTGCCAGCAGCCGTATCAGGGGAGGGAGTGGTAGCACAGATACGCAGTATTTT. It specifies CASSRIRGGSGSTDTQYF.

As for this clone: Other DNA sequences in this specimen translate into the identical CDR3. V gene TRBV9 combines with J gene TRBJ2-5; D unresolved. CDR1 SGDLS and CDR2 YYNGEE come from the germline V gene. CDR3 length equals 14 residues. V was pared by 0 bases and J by 2 bases, with 8 bases between. CDR3: CASSVGLGQETQYF. In DNA form, the CDR3 reads TGTGCCAGCAGCGTAGGGCTAGGTCAAGAGACCCAGTACTTC.

A single count supports this clone. The rearrangement joins TRBV6-5 to TRBJ1-2, with 7 positions matching TRBD1. The CDR3 is made up of 14 amino acids. Germline V lookup: CDR1 MNHEY, CDR2 SVGAGI. V lost 2 bases to trimming and J lost 8 bases; unmatched junction nucleotides: 8. CDR3 loop: CASSYGDRVQGYTF. For the CDR3, the DNA is TGTGCCAGCAGTTACGGAGACAGGGTACAGGGCTACACCTTC.

V and J are TRBV2 and TRBJ2-7; TRBD2 agrees at 9 bases. The V gene end was trimmed by 6 bases and the J gene end by 5 bases; junction bases not matched to a gene: 14. Germline CDR1 is SNHLY and CDR2 is FYNNEI. CDR3 length equals 16 residues. CDR3 protein: CASSGRGERGADEQYF. CDR3 in DNA: TGTGCCAGCAGCGGAAGGGGAGAGCGGGGGGCGGACGAGCAGTACTTC.

Of note for this clone: The same CDR3 is also encoded by other DNA sequences in this sample. V is TRBV5-1 and J is TRBJ2-5; 8 nucleotides agree with TRBD1. Germline assignment: CDR1 SGHRS and CDR2 YFSETQ. Unmatched junction bases numbered 4, after V lost 4 bases and J lost 2 bases. This CDR3 region has 14 residues. The CDR3 DNA reads as TGCGCCAGCAGCCCCAGGGGGCCTCAAGAGACCCAGTACTTC. Translated, it gives CASSPRGPQETQYF.

With respect to this clone: The same CDR3 can be traced to other DNA sequences in this sample. The chain is built from TRBV7-2 and TRBJ2-5; D remains unclear. Germline lookup yields CDR1 SGHTA and CDR2 FQGNSA. Trimming removed 1 base at V and 2 bases at J, with 8 bases between. The CDR3 has 14 amino acids. The chain's CDR3 is CASSLVGSQETQYF. The CDR3 region has the DNA TGTGCCAGCAGCTTAGTGGGCAGTCAAGAGACCCAGTACTTC.

The chain recombines TRBV19 with TRBJ1-2; TRBD1 matches 10 bases. CDR1 is LNHDA, CDR2 SQIVND, per germline (reference sequence). The CDR3 runs to 15 residues. Germline trimming cut 5 bases from V and 7 bases from J; bases unmatched to any gene: 10. CDR3 DNA sequence: TGTGCCAGTAGTCCCTCCCCGGGACAGGGGTCTGGCTACACCTTC. Amino acids: CASSPSPGQGSGYTF.

This chain links TRBV2 with TRBJ2-3, with D unresolved. Germline V gives CDR1 SNHLY, CDR2 FYNNEI. Between the trimmed V and J ends, which lost 8 bases and 1 base, there was a span of 19 bases. The CDR3 is made up of 16 amino acids. DNA for the CDR3: TGTGCCAGCCGGTCGGGCCCTCAGGACGGCACAGATACGCAGTATTTT. Translated: CASRSGPQDGTDTQYF.

The rearrangement joins TRBV5-1 to TRBJ2-2, with 11 nucleotides matching TRBD2. This CDR3 region has 16 residues. Germline V gives CDR1 SGHRS, CDR2 YFSETQ. Germline trimming cut 3 bases from V and 4 bases from J; bases unmatched to any gene: 5. For the CDR3, the DNA is TGCGCCAGCAGCTCCGGACTAGCGGGCCTCACCGGGGAGCTGTTTTTT. This gives the protein CASSSGLAGLTGELFF. Complete variable domain (other parts from reference TRBV5-1 and TRBJ2-2): KAGVTQTPRYLIKTRGQQVTLSCSPISGHRSVSWYQQTPGQGLQFLFEYFSETQRNKGNFPGRFSGRQFSNSRSEMNVSTLELGDSALYLCASSSGLAGLTGELFFGEGSRLTVL.

The chain joins TRBV5-1 to TRBJ1-6, with a possible D match to TRBD1 (6 bases). The V end was cut by 4 bases, the J end by 5 bases, with 16 bases between. The CDR3 runs 16 residues. The germline V gene encodes CDR1 SGHRS and CDR2 YFSETQ. CDR3 region: CASSQTGQPDNSPLHF. The CDR3 DNA follows: TGCGCCAGCAGCCAGACCGGACAGCCAGATAATTCACCCCTCCACTTT.

The chain couples TRBV7-2 to TRBJ2-7, with 11 nucleotides matching TRBD2. The germline CDR1 and CDR2 sequences are SGHTA and FQGNSA. CDR3 length: 15 amino acids. Germline trimming cut 0 bases from V and 3 bases from J; bases unmatched to any gene: 1. CDR3 in amino acids: CASSLATSGSYEQYF. The CDR3 DNA is TGTGCCAGCAGCTTAGCAACTAGCGGGAGCTACGAGCAGTACTTC. The full variable domain, rest sourced from reference TRBV7-2 and TRBJ2-7, is GAGVSQSPSNKVTEKGKDVELRCDPISGHTALYWYRQSLGQGLEFLIYFQGNSAPDKSGLPSDRFSAERTGGSVSTLTIQRTQQEDSAVYLCASSLATSGSYEQYFGPGTRLTVT.

The rearrangement links TRBV30 to TRBJ1-3; D call uncertain. CDR3 size: 15 residues. Per the germline V gene, CDR1 is GTSNPN and CDR2 is SVGIG (reference sequence). V dropped 3 bases and J dropped 0 bases, with 12 bases sitting between them. Here the CDR3 DNA reads TGTGCCTGGAGCCCCAGGAGGAGCTCTGGAAACACCATATATTTT. As protein: CAWSPRRSSGNTIYF.

The sample holds one count of this clone. The chain links TRBV21-1 to TRBJ1-5. TRBV21-1 is shown as a pseudogene. This CDR3 comprises 15 residues. CDR3 coding DNA: TGTGCCAGCAGCAAAGAAAAGACAGGGCGGGAGACCCAGCATTTT. The encoded protein is CASSKEKTGRETQHF.

The chain carries TRBV9 and TRBJ1-4, with TRBD1 as a possible D gene (5 bases). Germline V gene sequence: CDR1 SGDLS, CDR2 YYNGEE. The CDR3 covers 18 residues. V was cut by 0 bases and J by 6 bases, with 21 bases left in between. The CDR3: CASSVESGWGSPYEKLFF. CDR3 in DNA: TGTGCCAGCAGCGTAGAGTCAGGGTGGGGCAGCCCATATGAAAAACTGTTTTTT.

This chain uses TRBV19 with TRBJ2-4; 7 bases map to TRBD2. Germline V gene lookup returns CDR1 LNHDA and CDR2 SQIVND (reference sequence). The CDR3 is 15 residues long. Unmatched junction bases numbered 11, after V lost 6 bases and J lost 6 bases. Written as DNA, the CDR3 is TGTGCCAGTAGCCGCGTCTTGACGGGGGGAAACATTCAGTACTTC. It specifies CASSRVLTGGNIQYF.

Concerning this clone itself: Other DNA sequences in this specimen translate into the identical CDR3. V and J are TRBV6-5 and TRBJ2-5; D is possibly TRBD2 (6 bases). V dropped 5 bases and J dropped 5 bases, with 12 bases sitting between them. CDR3 length: 13 amino acids. The germline gives CDR1 MNHEY, CDR2 SVGAGI. The CDR3 here is CASSSPGVETQYF. The CDR3 DNA is TGTGCCAGCAGTAGCCCGGGAGTCGAGACCCAGTACTTC.

The chain combines TRBV7-8 with TRBJ2-7; 10 positions agree with TRBD2. Per the germline V gene, CDR1 is SGHVS and CDR2 is FQNEAQ. The J segment lost 2 bases and the V segment lost 1 base, leaving 2 bases of the junction unmatched. This CDR3 is built from 15 residues. The CDR3: CASSLVSGRAYEQYF. Here the CDR3 DNA reads TGTGCCAGCAGCTTAGTGAGCGGGAGGGCCTACGAGCAGTACTTC.

The chain recombines TRBV29-1 with TRBJ2-4, with D perhaps TRBD1 or TRBD2 (5 bases each). The CDR3 totals 13 residues. Trimming took 1 base from V and 7 from J, leaving 11 bases between them. The germline V gene has CDR1 SQVTM and CDR2 ANQGSEA. CDR3 residues: CSVEGAWGNIQYF. The CDR3 coding sequence is TGCAGCGTTGAAGGAGCCTGGGGGAACATTCAGTACTTC.

The J gene is TRBJ2-5, the V gene TRBV29-1, with D unresolved. This CDR3 has 14 residues. Per the germline V gene, CDR1 is SQVTM and CDR2 is ANQGSEA. V was clipped by 4 bases and J by 4 bases, with 16 bases between them. CDR3 in amino acids: CSVAGVVRLETQYF. The CDR3 DNA follows: TGCAGCGTTGCTGGGGTAGTAAGGCTAGAGACCCAGTACTTC.